What follows are 12 T cell receptor beta chains derived from one specimen sequenced in a study of blood T cell repertoires in COVID-19. Sequenced by immunoSEQ multiplex PCR; TCRdb stores in-frame clones only, minus some. The profile shows 290,000 or so clones, roughly nine tenths of them singletons. Sequencing used peripheral blood. Source of these receptors: a woman in her twenties or thirties with COVID-19, enrolled during active disease.

The rearrangement joins TRBV6-5 to TRBJ2-5, with D possibly being TRBD1 (6 bases). Per germline, CDR1 MNHEY and CDR2 SVGAGI. V lost 1 base, J lost 5 bases, and 11 bases lay in between. The CDR3 is made up of 14 amino acids. DNA for the CDR3: TGTGCCAGCAGTTACTGGGGGCGCGGGGAGACCCAGTACTTC. Its protein is CASSYWGRGETQYF.

The rearrangement joins TRBV19 to TRBJ2-2, with 11 positions matching TRBD2. CDR3 length equals 15 residues. Germline assignment: CDR1 LNHDA and CDR2 SQIVND (reference sequence). CDR3 amino acids: CACSGRAWGIGELFF. CDR3 DNA: TGTGCGTGTAGCGGGAGGGCCTGGGGGATCGGGGAGCTGTTTTTT.

V gene TRBV27 combines with J gene TRBJ2-5; 8 bases align to TRBD1. Germline-derived CDR1 and CDR2 are MNHEY and SMNVEV (reference sequence). The CDR3 covers 14 residues. With V trimmed by 3 bases and J by 5 bases, 5 bases remained unmatched. CDR3 loop: CASSFQGARETQYF. CDR3 nucleotide sequence: TGTGCCAGCAGTTTCCAGGGGGCGCGGGAGACCCAGTACTTC.

The V gene is TRBV9, the J gene TRBJ1-2, with 9 bases aligning to TRBD1. Losses at the gene ends were 2 bases for V and 3 bases for J; bases not matched to a gene: 8. CDR3 size: 16 residues. CDR1 SGDLS and CDR2 YYNGEE come from the germline V gene. This CDR3 reads CASSVDRGGRDYGYTF. The CDR3 coding sequence is TGTGCCAGCAGCGTGGACAGGGGAGGCAGGGACTATGGCTACACCTTC.

This clone has just one count. The chain links TRBV28 to TRBJ2-7; 7 nucleotides line up with TRBD1. CDR1 and CDR2 (germline): MDHEN, SYDVKM. J gave up 6 bases and V 2 bases, and 1 base lay outside the gene matches. The CDR3 sequence is 12 residues long. CDR3 nucleotide sequence: TGTGCCAGCAGTTTAGGACAGGCCGAGCAGTACTTC. Its protein product is CASSLGQAEQYF.

The chain carries TRBV2 and TRBJ1-6, with 8 bases identical to TRBD1. V shed 6 bases and J 8 bases; nucleotides not matched to a gene: 6. Germline V lookup: CDR1 SNHLY, CDR2 FYNNEI. This CDR3 is built from 14 residues. The CDR3 sequence: CASSPDRADSPLHF. DNA for the CDR3: TGTGCCAGCAGCCCGGACAGGGCGGATTCACCCCTCCACTTT.

V gene TRBV27 combines with J gene TRBJ1-5, with a possible D match to TRBD1 (6 bases). V lost 2 bases and J 4 bases, leaving 15 bases between the germline ends. The CDR3 covers 16 residues. CDR1 MNHEY and CDR2 SMNVEV come from the germline V gene (reference sequence). The CDR3 DNA follows: TGTGCCAGCAGTTTACACCCAGGGCAGGGGAATCAGCCCCAGCATTTT. This sequence encodes CASSLHPGQGNQPQHF.

The J gene is TRBJ2-1, the V gene TRBV19, with 7 positions matching TRBD1. The germline V gene encodes CDR1 LNHDA and CDR2 SQIVND (reference sequence). Germline trimming cut 1 base from V and 2 bases from J; bases unmatched to any gene: 5. The CDR3 sequence is 16 residues long. The CDR3 sequence is CASSIVGTETYNEQFF. Here the CDR3 DNA reads TGTGCCAGTAGTATAGTTGGGACAGAGACCTACAATGAGCAGTTCTTC.

The V gene is TRBV27, the J gene TRBJ2-7, with D perhaps matching TRBD2 (5 bases). Germline V gene lookup returns CDR1 MNHEY and CDR2 SMNVEV (reference sequence). Trimming cost V 5 bases and J 4 bases, with 12 bases left between them. The CDR3 loop spans 13 amino acids. CDR3 sequence reads: CASSPSWEYEQYF. Written as DNA, the CDR3 is TGTGCCAGCAGTCCTTCCTGGGAGTACGAGCAGTACTTC.

This clone appeared once. The chain is built from TRBV6-5 and TRBJ2-3, with a possible D match to TRBD1 (5 bases). Germline values: CDR1 MNHEY, CDR2 SVGAGI. There are 13 residues in the CDR3. V shed 6 bases and J shed 3 bases, with 10 bases lying between them. The CDR3 DNA sequence: TGTGCCAGCAGGTCGCCAGGGACAGATACGCAGTATTTT. Translation: CASRSPGTDTQYF.

The rearrangement uses TRBV6-5 and TRBJ1-5; 7 bases map to TRBD1. This CDR3 region has 15 residues. V was clipped by 6 bases and J by 1 base; unmatched bases: 6. Germline assignment: CDR1 MNHEY and CDR2 SVGAGI. CDR3 DNA sequence: TGTGCCAGCAGCCCAGGGGGTCAAAGCAATCAGCCCCAGCATTTT. Amino acids: CASSPGGQSNQPQHF.

The chain is built from TRBV6-5 and TRBJ1-1; D is unresolved. Per germline, CDR1 MNHEY and CDR2 SVGAGI. V dropped 0 bases and J dropped 4 bases, with 6 bases sitting between them. This CDR3 comprises 13 residues. As DNA, the CDR3 is TGTGCCAGCAGTTACTCGAAGAGCACTGAAGCTTTCTTT. Amino acid sequence: CASSYSKSTEAFF.